Listed below are T cell receptor beta chains from one sample, sequenced in a study of tumor-infiltrating lymphocytes in primary liver carcinoma. TCRdb redid the calling of the multiplex PCR reads with MiXCR, one entry per CDR3 protein. The sample has tens of thousands of distinct CDR3 sequences; under 75% are singletons. Material: liver tumor tissue from sampling region 4. These receptors all come from a man aged 40-49 years with primary liver carcinoma and hepatitis B virus infection. Both conserved end residues are part of each CDR3. A D gene is named only where the DNA matches it firmly. Expanded clones get a size class; other rows say once, few or many, or leave the size out.

v_call: TRBV28
j_call: TRBJ2-7
clone_size: once
d_call: TRBD2
cdr3_nt: TGTGCCAGTAGTCTCCGGGAGGAGCGGTACTTC
cdr3_aa: CASSLREERYF

v_call: TRBV4-1
j_call: TRBJ2-1
clone_size: NA
d_call: NA
cdr3_nt: TGCGGCAGCCAAGAAGGTACCGCGGGCCGGAAGCAGTTCTTC
cdr3_aa: CGSQEGTAGRKQFF

v_call: TRBV28
j_call: TRBJ2-5
clone_size: NA
d_call: NA
cdr3_nt: TGTACCAGTTCTTATTCCGGGGTCCCAGGGACCCAGTACTTC
cdr3_aa: CTSSYSGVPGTQYF

v_call: TRBV11-2
j_call: TRBJ2-1
clone_size: NA
d_call: NA
cdr3_nt: TGTGCCAGCAGCCCGGTCATTGAGGCCTCGCGGTTCTTC
cdr3_aa: CASSPVIEASRFF

v_call: TRBV4-3
j_call: TRBJ2-6
clone_size: NA
d_call: NA
cdr3_nt: TGCGCCAGCAGCCAAGGTGTCGGCTCTTGGGCCAACGTCCTGACTTTC
cdr3_aa: CASSQGVGSWANVLTF

v_call: TRBV4-1
j_call: TRBJ2-1
clone_size: NA
d_call: TRBD2
cdr3_nt: TGCGCCTGCAGCCCCAGAAGGGTAGCGGGAGGGTGTAGTGGGCAGTTCTTC
cdr3_aa: CACSPRRVAGGCSGQFF

v_call: TRBV6-1
j_call: TRBJ1-5
clone_size: many
d_call: NA
cdr3_nt: TGTGCCAGCAGTGAAAGGGGTCAGGGTCGCCAGCCCCAGCATTTT
cdr3_aa: CASSERGQGRQPQHF

v_call: TRBV2
j_call: TRBJ2-1
clone_size: NA
d_call: NA
cdr3_nt: TGTGCCAGCAGTGGACCACTCTACAATGAGCAGTTCTTC
cdr3_aa: CASSGPLYNEQFF

v_call: TRBV6-1
j_call: TRBJ1-2
clone_size: once
d_call: NA
cdr3_nt: TGTGCCGGCACAGGACGGGGGATTCTTGGCTACACCTTC
cdr3_aa: CAGTGRGILGYTF

v_call: TRBV9
j_call: TRBJ2-2
clone_size: many
d_call: TRBD2
cdr3_nt: TGTGCCAGCAGCGGACTAGCGGGAGGGACCGGGGAGCTGTTTTTT
cdr3_aa: CASSGLAGGTGELFF

v_call: TRBV30
j_call: TRBJ1-1
clone_size: few
d_call: NA
cdr3_nt: TGTTCCTGGAGCGTACGGGCCGGCAACACTGAAGCTTTCTTT
cdr3_aa: CSWSVRAGNTEAFF

v_call: TRBV11-1
j_call: TRBJ1-6
clone_size: NA
d_call: NA
cdr3_nt: TGTGTCAGCAGCCGGACATGGGTTTCACCCCTCCACTTT
cdr3_aa: CVSSRTWVSPLHF

v_call: TRBV6-2/TRBV6-3
j_call: TRBJ1-1
clone_size: medium-sized
d_call: TRBD1
cdr3_nt: TGTGCCAGCAGTTGGACAGGGGGCAACACTGAAGCTTTCTTT
cdr3_aa: CASSWTGGNTEAFF

v_call: TRBV5-1
j_call: TRBJ2-6
clone_size: NA
d_call: NA
cdr3_nt: TGCGCCACCAGCTTGGACATCGCCGGTGGGGCCAACGTCCTGACTTTC
cdr3_aa: CATSLDIAGGANVLTF

v_call: TRBV4-2
j_call: TRBJ1-6
clone_size: NA
d_call: NA
cdr3_nt: TGTGCCAGCCAAGTGACAGGTTCTACCTCACCCCTCCACTTT
cdr3_aa: CASQVTGSTSPLHF

v_call: TRBV11-1
j_call: TRBJ2-4
clone_size: NA
d_call: TRBD2
cdr3_nt: TGTACCAGGAGCTTTCTCAGGACTAGCGGGACCAAAAACATTCAGTACTTC
cdr3_aa: CTRSFLRTSGTKNIQYF

v_call: TRBV29-1
j_call: TRBJ2-7
clone_size: NA
d_call: TRBD1
cdr3_nt: TGCAGCGTTGGACAGGGAAAAGAGAACGAGCAGTACTTT
cdr3_aa: CSVGQGKENEQYF

v_call: TRBV28
j_call: TRBJ2-7
clone_size: NA
d_call: NA
cdr3_nt: TGTGCCAGCACTATGCCTCGGAGTTACGAGCTGTACTTC
cdr3_aa: CASTMPRSYELYF

v_call: TRBV19
j_call: TRBJ2-7
clone_size: few
d_call: TRBD1
cdr3_nt: TGTGCCAGTAGTATGGCGGACAGGGTTGACTACGAGCAGTACTTC
cdr3_aa: CASSMADRVDYEQYF

v_call: TRBV24-1
j_call: TRBJ1-4
clone_size: few
d_call: NA
cdr3_nt: TGTGCCATCAGTTCTACTTCTAATGGAAAACTGTTTTTT
cdr3_aa: CAISSTSNGKLFF

v_call: TRBV6-6
j_call: TRBJ1-2
clone_size: NA
d_call: NA
cdr3_nt: TGTGCAAGCAACGAAGGTCCGGCCGGAGGAGGATATGGCTACACCTTC
cdr3_aa: CASNEGPAGGGYGYTF

v_call: TRBV6-5
j_call: TRBJ2-1
clone_size: NA
d_call: TRBD2
cdr3_nt: TGCGCCAGCACCCGAGCGGGAGGGGAATACAATGAGCAGTTCTTC
cdr3_aa: CASTRAGGEYNEQFF

v_call: TRBV6-2/TRBV6-3
j_call: TRBJ2-7
clone_size: NA
d_call: NA
cdr3_nt: TGTGCCAGTGGTTTGGACGCTACCTACGAGCACTACTTC
cdr3_aa: CASGLDATYEHYF

v_call: TRBV11-1
j_call: TRBJ1-2
clone_size: NA
d_call: NA
cdr3_nt: TGTGCCAGCAGCTTGCTCCAAAACTATGGCTACGCCTTC
cdr3_aa: CASSLLQNYGYAF

v_call: TRBV5-1
j_call: TRBJ2-7
clone_size: many
d_call: NA
cdr3_nt: TGCGCCAGCAGCTTCTCCTGGGACCGTAGGGGCGGCGAGCAGTACTTC
cdr3_aa: CASSFSWDRRGGEQYF

v_call: TRBV6-2/TRBV6-3
j_call: TRBJ2-1
clone_size: once
d_call: NA
cdr3_nt: TGCGCCAGCAGTGCCAGCGAACACTCCTACGATAAGCAGTTCTTC
cdr3_aa: CASSASEHSYDKQFF

v_call: TRBV6-2/TRBV6-3
j_call: TRBJ1-5
clone_size: NA
d_call: NA
cdr3_nt: TGTGCCAGCAGTATGACAGACGGATTTCAGCCCCAGCATTTT
cdr3_aa: CASSMTDGFQPQHF

v_call: TRBV29-1
j_call: TRBJ2-1
clone_size: NA
d_call: NA
cdr3_nt: TGCAGCGTCGATCGGGGCGAGAACTACAATGAGCAGTTCTTC
cdr3_aa: CSVDRGENYNEQFF

v_call: TRBV11-1
j_call: TRBJ2-3
clone_size: NA
d_call: NA
cdr3_nt: TGTGCCAGCAATTTGCCGAGGGGGAGCACAGATGCGCAGTATTTT
cdr3_aa: CASNLPRGSTDAQYF

v_call: TRBV20-1
j_call: TRBJ1-1
clone_size: few
d_call: NA
cdr3_nt: TGCAGTGCTAGAGGGAACACTGAAGCTTTCTTT
cdr3_aa: CSARGNTEAFF

v_call: TRBV5-6
j_call: TRBJ1-5
clone_size: medium-sized
d_call: NA
cdr3_nt: TGTGCCAGCAGCTCTACTTGGGGGGGCGATCAGCCCCAGCATTTT
cdr3_aa: CASSSTWGGDQPQHF

v_call: TRBV28
j_call: TRBJ2-1
clone_size: few
d_call: NA
cdr3_nt: TGTGCCAGCGGTTTACTCGGCCGCGAGTCCTACAATGAGCAGTTCTTC
cdr3_aa: CASGLLGRESYNEQFF

v_call: TRBV11-1
j_call: TRBJ2-3
clone_size: few
d_call: NA
cdr3_nt: TGTGTCAGTAGTTTGCCGAGGGAGAGCGCAGATACGCAGTATTTT
cdr3_aa: CVSSLPRESADTQYF

v_call: TRBV29-1
j_call: TRBJ2-7
clone_size: medium-sized
d_call: TRBD2
cdr3_nt: TGCAGCGTCGCTTTGGGACTAGCGGGGTCGTACGAGCAGTACTTC
cdr3_aa: CSVALGLAGSYEQYF

v_call: TRBV6-5
j_call: TRBJ2-7
clone_size: NA
d_call: TRBD1
cdr3_nt: TGTGTCAGAGCTCAATGGGGGACAGTCCACGAGCAGTACTTC
cdr3_aa: CVRAQWGTVHEQYF

v_call: TRBV6-5
j_call: TRBJ2-3
clone_size: NA
d_call: TRBD2
cdr3_nt: TGTGCCTGCAGCCATGGGAAACTAGCGGCAAAGGAGACTAGTACGCAGTATTTT
cdr3_aa: CACSHGKLAAKETSTQYF

v_call: TRBV5-4
j_call: TRBJ2-1
clone_size: NA
d_call: NA
cdr3_nt: TGTGCCAGTAGCTTCCCCTCCTACAGTGAGCAACTCTTC
cdr3_aa: CASSFPSYSEQLF

v_call: TRBV6-4
j_call: TRBJ2-1
clone_size: NA
d_call: NA
cdr3_nt: TGTGTCAGCCACATAGCGAGCTCCTACAATGAGCAGTTCTTC
cdr3_aa: CVSHIASSYNEQFF

v_call: TRBV12-5
j_call: TRBJ2-5
clone_size: NA
d_call: TRBD1
cdr3_nt: TGTGCTAGTGGATCCGGCAGGGGGCTCCAAGAGACCCAGTACTTC
cdr3_aa: CASGSGRGLQETQYF

v_call: TRBV5-5
j_call: TRBJ1-2
clone_size: once
d_call: NA
cdr3_nt: TGTGCCAGCAAAGCGGTGGACCGCCATAACTATGGCTACACCTTC
cdr3_aa: CASKAVDRHNYGYTF

v_call: TRBV6-2/TRBV6-3
j_call: TRBJ2-7
clone_size: NA
d_call: NA
cdr3_nt: TGTACCAGCAGTTACGATGGGATGACTAACGGGATCTACGAGCAGTACTTC
cdr3_aa: CTSSYDGMTNGIYEQYF

v_call: TRBV6-5
j_call: TRBJ1-1
clone_size: once
d_call: NA
cdr3_nt: TGTGTCAGCAGTGGGACAAACACTGAAGTTTTCTTT
cdr3_aa: CVSSGTNTEVFF

v_call: TRBV10-2
j_call: TRBJ2-5
clone_size: NA
d_call: TRBD2
cdr3_nt: TGCTCCAGCAGTGAGGGACCAGCGGGAGGAGGGCAAGAGACCCAGTACTTC
cdr3_aa: CSSSEGPAGGGQETQYF

v_call: TRBV11-2
j_call: TRBJ2-6
clone_size: NA
d_call: NA
cdr3_nt: TGTGCCAGCAGCATGGGGGGAGACAGAGGCATTTCCCTCTTTGGGGCCAGCGTCCTGACTTTC
cdr3_aa: CASSMGGDRGISLFGASVLTF

v_call: TRBV7-9
j_call: TRBJ2-7
clone_size: NA
d_call: TRBD2
cdr3_nt: TGTGCCAGCAACCTCGGGCTAGCGGAGCAGAACTTC
cdr3_aa: CASNLGLAEQNF

v_call: TRBV29-1
j_call: TRBJ2-5
clone_size: NA
d_call: NA
cdr3_nt: TGCAGCGTTGAGCCCGGCTGGGGGCGGCGAGAGACCCAGTACTTC
cdr3_aa: CSVEPGWGRRETQYF

v_call: TRBV5-1
j_call: TRBJ2-2
clone_size: many
d_call: TRBD1
cdr3_nt: TGCGCCAGCAACCTCCCGGTGGACAGGGGGGGCACCGGGGAGCTGTTTTTT
cdr3_aa: CASNLPVDRGGTGELFF

v_call: TRBV5-1
j_call: TRBJ1-1
clone_size: NA
d_call: NA
cdr3_nt: TGCGCCAGCAGTTTGCAGATAGGGATGAAGACTGAAGCTTTCTTT
cdr3_aa: CASSLQIGMKTEAFF

v_call: TRBV4-3
j_call: TRBJ2-5
clone_size: medium-sized
d_call: NA
cdr3_nt: TGCGCCAGCAGCCAAGCAGTCCGTTTGACTGAGACCCAGTACTTC
cdr3_aa: CASSQAVRLTETQYF

v_call: TRBV19
j_call: TRBJ2-6
clone_size: many
d_call: NA
cdr3_nt: TGTGCCAGTAGTATAACTGGGGGGGCAATCTTCTCTGGGGCCAACGTCCTGACTTTC
cdr3_aa: CASSITGGAIFSGANVLTF

v_call: TRBV11-2
j_call: TRBJ2-6
clone_size: NA
d_call: NA
cdr3_nt: TGTGTCAGCAGCATGGGGGGAGAGAGGGGCATTTCCCTCCCTGGGGCCAACGTCCTGACTTTC
cdr3_aa: CVSSMGGERGISLPGANVLTF

v_call: TRBV6-1
j_call: TRBJ2-7
clone_size: NA
d_call: NA
cdr3_nt: TGTGCCAGTAGTGAAGTTAGGGAGACAGTCCACGAGCAGTACTTC
cdr3_aa: CASSEVRETVHEQYF